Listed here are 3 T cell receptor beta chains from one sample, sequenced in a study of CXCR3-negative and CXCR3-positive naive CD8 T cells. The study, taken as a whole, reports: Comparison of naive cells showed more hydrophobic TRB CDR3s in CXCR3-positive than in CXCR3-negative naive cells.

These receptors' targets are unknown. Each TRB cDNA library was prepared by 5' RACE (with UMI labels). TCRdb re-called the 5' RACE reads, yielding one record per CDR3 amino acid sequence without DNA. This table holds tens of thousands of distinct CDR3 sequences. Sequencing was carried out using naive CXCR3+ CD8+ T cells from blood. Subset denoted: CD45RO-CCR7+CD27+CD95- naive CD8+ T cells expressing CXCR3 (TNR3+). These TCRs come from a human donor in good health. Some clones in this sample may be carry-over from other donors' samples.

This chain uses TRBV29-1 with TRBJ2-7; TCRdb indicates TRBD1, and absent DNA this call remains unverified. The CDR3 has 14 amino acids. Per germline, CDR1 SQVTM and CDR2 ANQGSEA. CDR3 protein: CSVETLGGTYEQYF.

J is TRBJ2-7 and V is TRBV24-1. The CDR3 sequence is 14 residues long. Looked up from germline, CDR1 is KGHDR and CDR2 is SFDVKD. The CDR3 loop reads CATSDPWSSYEQYF.

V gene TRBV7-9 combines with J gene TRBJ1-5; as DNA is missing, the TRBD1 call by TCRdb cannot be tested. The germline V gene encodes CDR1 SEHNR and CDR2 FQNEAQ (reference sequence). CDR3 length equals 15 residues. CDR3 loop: CASSDDGGLGQPQHF.